This paragraph covers one T cell receptor beta chain sequence. The antigen remains unidentified. The sample is drawn from a study of monozygotic twins with inflammatory bowel disease. Whole-study results and caveats: With others, IBD patients shared fewer clonotypes than healthy twins did, especially with disease activity. Different subtypes (of T cells) could not be told apart from one another.

CDR3 length: 13 amino acids. Germline V gene sequence: CDR1 MNHNS, CDR2 SASEGT. UMIs incorporating a 6-nucleotide sample barcode were appended by means of template switching. TCRdb re-called the 5' RACE reads; one entry per CDR3 protein, DNA not given. The table lists approximately 120,000 distinct CDR3 sequences. The chain employs TRBV6-1 and TRBJ2-5. Specimen: blood. This TCR derives from a human donor with ulcerative colitis or Crohn's disease, or a healthy co-twin of an affected twin (not recorded which). CDR3 region: CASSQSYQETQYF.